This T cell receptor (beta chain) was captured by sequencing in a study of blood T cell repertoires in COVID-19. Original data processing: Amplification of reference gene primers provided the estimated nucleated cell counts. Sequencing was performed with immunoSEQ multiplex PCR; in TCRdb, only in-frame clones are kept and a portion is missing. V, J and clone size reflect that table, while D and trimming were determined from the DNA. This sample has 250,000 to 300,000 clones, with about 88% found just once. The CDR3 sequence is 13 residues long. Trimming shortened V by 6 bases and J by 3 bases, and 11 bases separated the two germline ends. Germline CDR1 reads MNHEY; CDR2 reads SVGEGT.

Sequencing used peripheral blood. The rearrangement uses TRBV6-2 or TRBV6-3 and TRBJ1-2; tentative D call: TRBD1 (5 bases). The source is a woman in her sixties with acute or convalescent COVID-19. CDR3 coding DNA: TGTGCCAGCAGGTACGGAGGGGACTATGGCTACACCTTC. Amino acid sequence: CASRYGGDYGYTF.